What follows is one TCR beta chain and its context. This clone showed up just a few times. Its antigen is currently not known. No quality values exist for individual bases; no much larger clone is one base distant. Each donor gave one peripheral blood draw, roughly 120 mL on average, collected into heparinised tubes. A BD FACSAria II and a panel including CD45RO, CCR7, CD25, CD127, CD95 and CD27 were used to sort naive, central memory, regulatory and stem cell-like memory CD4+ T cells. A purity above 95% was achieved for all sorted populations. PBMCs were isolated immediately by Lymphoprep density gradient centrifugation and stained directly without culture. To minimize batch effects, samples were stained and sorted in pairs, one healthy donor with one patient per experiment. These data are taken from a study of beta chain features in type 1 diabetes (dated by TCRdb to about 2018). A note on the overall study: Mean age, gender distribution, total cell number and subset yield did not differ between patients and healthy donors. Across all samples, almost 110 million sorted cells were examined, and cell number per subset correlated strongly with RNA yield. Regulatory and stem cell-like memory subsets were isolated from only 8 patients and 8 healthy donors, whereas naive and central memory subsets came from all 28 donors. The study compared the TCRB repertoires of sorted circulating CD4+ T cell subsets in recently diagnosed type 1 diabetes patients with those in matched healthy donors. Results the study describes overall, beyond this receptor: At VDJ recombination sites, patients with type 1 diabetes made fewer insertions and deleted more nucleotides, a pattern implying thymic rearrangement abnormalities. Because cDNA was sequenced instead of genomic DNA, highly expressing activated cells could be over-represented, though the groups showed no difference in activation or CD3 levels. Shorter templates might be favored by PCR, yet because patient and control samples were amplified and corrected together, any such skew would affect both groups equally. In all four CD4+ subsets, TCRB CDR3 length was moderately but significantly shorter in type 1 diabetes patients. Because small numbers of individuals were included in the HLA sub-analyses, any influence of HLA type on TCRB rearrangement was left unresolved. Naive, central memory and regulatory TCRB repertoires appeared to be more similar among patients than among healthy donors.

The entire isolated RNA was reverse transcribed using the High Capacity cDNA Reverse Transcription Kit, and thus expressed TCRB transcripts were sequenced. Naive, central memory and regulatory T cell samples underwent deep immunoSEQ sequencing, averaging around 3.6 million total reads per sample. Sorted cells were lysed in RLT buffer, and RNA was extracted using DNase-treated RNeasy Micro or Mini kits according to cell number. To prevent cross-contamination, each cell subset was processed individually, whereas patient and healthy donor samples were processed jointly. The immunoSEQ multiplex PCR was used to amplify TCRB sequences from cDNA, yielding 87-bp fragments that span the CDR3 region. The amplicons were sequenced using the Illumina HiSeq platform. The paper's processing steps were these. PCR bias was computationally corrected using synthetic template baselines, reads within Hamming distance 2 were collapsed, and singletons that could not be merged were discarded. Reads were aligned against IMGT so that V, D and J genes, CDR3 length and insertions or deletions at six rearrangement sites could be assigned. Within each subset, clonotype counts were normalized to sorted cell number, after which true diversity and Gini coefficients were computed with the tcR R package. Repertoire sharing was quantified using the overlap coefficient calculated on TCRB nucleotide sequences. In TCRdb, the immuneACCESS table is reduced to in-frame sequences with V and J assigned. These tables do not hold every clone; where another copy was compared, an unresolved V gene accounts for under half, and the others remain unexplained. That table gives V, J and clone size, and the DNA gave D and trimming. Here the sample has over 300,000 clones; less than 9.5% occur a single time. Together, the top ten hold less than 0.45% of the sample.

The specimen was central memory CD4+ T cells from blood. This clonotype was sampled from a woman aged 18-29 years in good health.

At the DNA level, the sequence is TGTGCCAGCAGCGTAGATCTAAACACCGGGGAGCTGTTTTTT. Translated, this is CASSVDLNTGELFF. The receptor chain draws on TRBV9 and TRBJ2-2, with no D gene named confidently. V is pared back by 0 bases and J by 2 bases, with 5 bases lying between the germline termini. CDR1 and CDR2, looked up from the germline V gene, are SGDLS and YYNGEE. Measured from the cysteine to the phenylalanine, the CDR3 is 14 residues long. Just the 42-base CDR3 DNA is kept, in frame starting at base 1.